Below, one T cell receptor beta chain is given with its context. The same CDR3 also results from other DNA sequences found in this sample. This specimen comes from a study of blood T cell repertoires in COVID-19. Study at large: Nucleic acid was either cDNA or gDNA, and it came from T cells, B-cell-depleted T cells, or PBMCs.

J lost 1 base, V lost 2 bases, and 1 base had no gene match. This CDR3 is 14 amino acids long. The germline V gene encodes CDR1 LNHDA and CDR2 SQIVND (reference sequence). TCRdb keeps only in-frame clones here, not all; method: immunoSEQ multiplex PCR. The repertoire holds about 280,000 clones, with about 90% as singletons. This receptor was identified in a young woman with acute COVID-19. Sample: PBMCs or T cells enriched from blood (not recorded which). V is TRBV19 and J is TRBJ2-7; TRBD2 matches 8 bases. CDR3 residues: CASSITSGSYEQYF. The CDR3 nucleotides are TGTGCCAGTAGTATAACTAGCGGATCCTACGAGCAGTACTTC.